This record covers a single T cell receptor beta chain. The germline V gene encodes CDR1 SGHTA and CDR2 FQGNSA. After removal of 5 bases from V and 4 bases from J, the junction contained 9 bases not matched to a gene. The CDR3 spans 15 residues. This record comes from a study of blood T cell repertoires in COVID-19. Repertoires were generated with immunoSEQ multiplex PCR, while TCRdb's copy carries only in-frame clones and drops some. Altogether around 130,000 clones are present, 82% being singletons, with the ten largest covering approximately 4.5%. The TCR sequence derives from a woman between 65 and 79 years old with acute or convalescent COVID-19. Sequencing input: peripheral blood. The genes are TRBV7-2 and TRBJ1-2; the match to TRBD1 covers 8 bases. Written as DNA, the CDR3 is TGTGCCAGCAGCCTGGGACAGGTCCACTTCTATGGCTACACCTTC. It encodes CASSLGQVHFYGYTF.